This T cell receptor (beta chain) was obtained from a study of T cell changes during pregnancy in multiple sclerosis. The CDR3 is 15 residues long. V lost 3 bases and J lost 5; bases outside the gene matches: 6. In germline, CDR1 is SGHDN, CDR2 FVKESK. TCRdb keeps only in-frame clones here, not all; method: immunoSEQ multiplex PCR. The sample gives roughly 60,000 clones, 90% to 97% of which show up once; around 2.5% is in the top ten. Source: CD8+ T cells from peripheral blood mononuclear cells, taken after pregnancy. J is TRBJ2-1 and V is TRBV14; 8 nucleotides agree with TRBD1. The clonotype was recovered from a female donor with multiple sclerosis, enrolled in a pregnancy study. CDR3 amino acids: CASSHRDRSHNEQFF. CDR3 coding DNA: TGTGCCAGCAGCCACCGGGACAGGAGCCACAATGAGCAGTTCTTC.